The entry below gives a single T cell receptor (beta chain) sequence along with its context. Its antigen is undetermined. The treatment was: approximately 9-day PBMC culture with coronavirus spike peptide pools or control peptides (ViraFEST assay). The unexposed donor provided CD4+ T cells, which were taken before the COVID-19 pandemic (2011-2018). The Oncomine TCR Beta short-read assay was what sequenced the DNA obtained from cultured CD4+ T cells. TCRdb passed the PCR reads through MiXCR, listing each CDR3 protein once. This sample yields roughly 8,700 distinct CDR3 sequences, of which around 48% are seen a single time; 15% to 20% belongs to the top ten. The sample originates from a study of vaccination and CD4 T cells after COVID-19. V was pared by 3 bases and J by 0 bases, with 0 bases between. Germline lookup yields CDR1 SNHLY and CDR2 FYNNEI. The CDR3 is made up of 11 amino acids.

The rearrangement uses TRBV2 and TRBJ2-7; no definite D call. This clonotype was sampled from a human donor in good health. Sequenced material: CD4+ T cells from blood, cultured in vitro. The DNA of the CDR3 is TGTGCCAGCAGTGACTCCTACGAGCAGTACTTC. Translating gives CASSDSYEQYF.